There are many counts of the clone carrying this T cell receptor (beta chain). The sample originates from a study of T cells in Graves' hyperthyroidism and ophthalmopathy. The TCR beta CDR3 regions underwent amplification using RNA transcripts as the source. HTBI primers were the set used in a first-round RT-PCR of the TCR CDR3. One entry per CDR3 protein, called by TCRdb with MiXCR from the multiplex PCR reads. The top ten clones hold just over 8% of a sample with about 560,000 distinct CDR3 sequences, 40% to 55% of them seen once. The sequence came from a young woman with Graves' hyperthyroidism. The specimen sequenced was peripheral blood or thyroid tissue (not recorded which).

The CDR3 loop reads CASSIPGETQYF. The CDR3 DNA is TGTGCCAGCTCAATCCCGGGTGAGACCCAGTACTTC. The chain carries TRBV7-9 and TRBJ2-5; the D is unclear. Germline V gene data show CDR1 as SEHNR and CDR2 as FQNEAQ (reference sequence). The CDR3 covers 12 residues. V gave up 8 bases and J gave up 5 bases, with 12 bases separating them.